The 12 T cell receptor beta chains below were found in one sample sequenced in a study of immune aging and cytomegalovirus after organ transplant. Time point of the sample: five sample-tagged time points from pre-transplant (day -1) to day 368 post-transplant, pooled. For these receptors, no antigen is known. BD Rhapsody targeted mRNA and AbSeq chemistry was used for microwell cell capture and library preparation. From the single-cell sequencing reads, TCRdb called clonotypes with MiXCR, one entry per CDR3 protein. The table has around 21,000 distinct CDR3 sequences, just over 35% seen once; the top ten hold about 25%. Sequenced here: CMV peptide-activated CD4+ and CD8+ T cells sorted from blood, sampled at five time points, pooled. Subset: sorted CD8+CD137+ and CD4+CD154+ T cells after roughly 13 h CMV IE-1 peptide stimulation. Receptor source: a female donor who had a heart transplant and CMV viremia.

The chain carries TRBV10-3 and TRBJ2-1; 7 nucleotides line up with TRBD2. J lost 8 bases, V lost 5 bases, and 12 bases had no gene match. The CDR3 consists of 15 residues. The germline V gene has CDR1 ENHRY and CDR2 SYGVKD. The CDR3 DNA is TGTGCCATCAGTCTAGCGGAGAGCTCCTCCGATGAGCAGTTCTTC. Its translation: CAISLAESSSDEQFF.

The chain uses TRBV7-9 and TRBJ1-5; TRBD1 might be the D (5 bases). V was trimmed by 5 bases and J by 0 bases, leaving 14 bases between them. CDR1 SEHNR and CDR2 FQNEAQ come from the germline V gene (reference sequence). The length of the CDR3 is 16 residues. The chain's CDR3 is CASSPLGGYSNQPQHF. The CDR3 bases are TGTGCCAGCAGCCCCCTCGGGGGGTATAGCAATCAGCCCCAGCATTTT.

This clonotype is medium-sized (0.01 to 0.1%) within its sample. V gene TRBV20-1 combines with J gene TRBJ2-3, with D hard to call. The ends were cut back, 6 bases at V and 2 bases at J, with 18 bases in the middle. Germline lookup yields CDR1 DFQATT and CDR2 SNEGSKA (reference sequence). This CDR3 spans 15 amino acids. The CDR3 loop is CSARVGTSNTDTQYF. CDR3 nucleotide sequence: TGCAGTGCCCGCGTGGGTACTTCAAACACAGATACGCAGTATTTT.

The CDR3 DNA reads TGTGCCAGCAGTTACTCGACGTCCGGGGTGTTGCAGCCCCAGCATTTT. It yields the protein CASSYSTSGVLQPQHF. This chain connects TRBV6-6 to TRBJ1-5; D is unclear. The V end lost 0 bases, the J end lost 7 bases, and 16 bases lay between the germline ends. The CDR3 has 16 residues. Per germline, CDR1 MNHNY and CDR2 SVGAGI (reference sequence).

The chain employs TRBV29-1 and TRBJ2-1; D is tentatively TRBD1 or TRBD2 (6 bases each). Germline loops: CDR1 SQVTM, CDR2 ANQGSEA. V lost 2 bases, J lost 3 bases, and 17 bases lay in between. This CDR3 has 16 amino acids. CDR3 protein: CSVETGTGADYNEQFF. The DNA of the CDR3 is TGCAGCGTTGAAACGGGAACGGGGGCGGACTACAATGAGCAGTTCTTC.

The chain recombines TRBV9 with TRBJ2-7; maybe TRBD2 (6 bases). Trimming pared 6 bases from V and 4 bases from J, leaving 20 bases between. Looked up from germline, CDR1 is SGDLS and CDR2 is YYNGEE. CDR3 size: 15 residues. The CDR3, as DNA: TGTGCCAGCACGGTGGATGGGGACTCCTGGTACGAGCAGTACTTC. Protein sequence: CASTVDGDSWYEQYF. The entire variable domain, with the rest obtained from reference TRBV9 and TRBJ2-7, is as follows: DSGVTQTPKHLITATGQRVTLRCSPRSGDLSVYWYQQSLDQGLQFLIQYYNGEERAKGNILERFSAQQFPDLHSELNLSSLELGDSALYFCASTVDGDSWYEQYFGPGTRLTVT.

The gene calls are TRBV3-1 and TRBJ2-3; 7 bases match TRBD2. This CDR3 has 12 amino acids. Germline loops: CDR1 LGHDT, CDR2 YNNKEL (reference sequence). The J segment lost 8 bases and the V segment lost 2 bases, leaving 1 base of the junction unmatched. CDR3: CASSQREGTQYF. The CDR3 region has the DNA TGTGCCAGCAGCCAAAGGGAGGGTACGCAGTATTTT.

CDR3 DNA sequence: TGCGCCAGCAGCTTAGGAAGGAGGGACGACGAGCAGTACTTC. It is translated as CASSLGRRDDEQYF. The rearrangement links TRBV5-1 to TRBJ2-7; D may be TRBD2 (6 bases). The CDR3 runs 14 residues. The ends were cut back, 2 bases at V and 5 bases at J, with 14 bases in the middle. Germline V gene lookup returns CDR1 SGHRS and CDR2 YFSETQ.

V gene TRBV29-1 combines with J gene TRBJ2-7, with 10 bases lining up with TRBD2. This CDR3 has 13 amino acids. After removal of 2 bases from V and 4 bases from J, the junction contained 2 bases not matched to a gene. Germline values: CDR1 SQVTM, CDR2 ANQGSEA. The CDR3 DNA reads TGCAGCGTTGAAACTAGCGGGATATACGAGCAGTACTTC. Amino acids: CSVETSGIYEQYF.

Worth noting for this clonotype: At one end the junction does not follow the germline gene, possibly because of a read error. J is TRBJ2-1 and V is TRBV30; D possibly matches TRBD1 or TRBD2 (10 bases each). The germline CDR1 and CDR2 sequences are GTSNPN and SVGIG (reference sequence). CDR3 length equals 20 residues. Written as DNA, the CDR3 is TGTGCCTGGAGGGGGGTGAGGGACAGGGGATTGGAGACTAGCGGGTATGAGCAGTCCTTC. Translating gives CAWRGVRDRGLETSGYEQSF.

With regard to this clonotype: It is likely a read error, because the conserved phenylalanine at the end of the CDR3 is missing. The chain couples TRBV30 to TRBJ2-7; weak D call: TRBD1 (6 bases). Germline CDR1 is GTSNPN and CDR2 is SVGIG (reference sequence). This CDR3 region has 14 residues. The V and J ends lost 2 bases and 2 bases respectively, with 13 bases between them. Here the CDR3 reads CAWSQRGWTYEQYS. The DNA for the CDR3 is TGTGCCTGGAGTCAGAGGGGGTGGACCTACGAGCAGTACTCC.

This clonotype has only a few counts. The CDR3 is CASTLSGGGTGELFF. The CDR3 nucleotides read TGTGCCAGCACCCTCTCGGGCGGGGGCACCGGGGAGCTGTTTTTT. V gene TRBV6-1 combines with J gene TRBJ2-2; the match to TRBD2 covers 7 bases. J lost 4 bases, V lost 7 bases, and 9 bases had no gene match. Germline CDR1 and CDR2: MNHNS and SASEGT. This CDR3 spans 15 amino acids.